Detailed here is one T cell receptor beta chain. There is no known antigen for this receptor. No much larger clone exists at a distance of one base, and base qualities are not known. The record originates from a study of T cell responses to AZD1222 COVID-19 vaccine (dated by TCRdb to 2020 to 2022). About the investigation overall: A total of approximately 240 trial participants underwent TCR sequencing, of whom 200 to 220 had received two doses of AZD1222 and roughly 26 had received two doses of the MenACWY control vaccine. Trial participants were enrolled by age into subgroups of 18-55, 56-69 and 70-plus years, and about 150, 27 and 61 TCR-sequenced participants, respectively, were included in these subgroups. Results the study describes overall, beyond this receptor: Participants were mostly white British, with more females than males. The authors suggested clonal diversity may have been underestimated. The 56-69-year group was small, and its depth increase did not reach significance, likely because of low power. Conclusions about previously exposed vaccinees are limited, since just 6 or 7 AZD1222 recipients were seropositive for SARS-CoV-2 at baseline. CD4 TCRs associated with the vaccine covered the entire spike protein, and the dominant responses were in regions 160-218 and 743-854. Spike-specific TCR breadth and depth rose significantly after two AZD1222 doses compared with day 0 and with MenACWY recipients. Because no day 14 peak-response samples were available, repertoires were characterized only after the peak T cell response. Reportedly, close to half of the unique spike-specific TCRs recognized epitopes lying outside the regions that are mutated in the B.1.351 and B.1.1.7 variants.

The CDR3 regions of human TCRbeta chains were analyzed by immunosequencing. As for how the authors treated the data: TCRs in the repertoires were matched against a reference library of SARS-CoV-2-specific TCRs that had been generated with the MIRA antigen-specificity platform. Breadth meant the fraction of unique TCRs that were SARS-CoV-2-associated, whereas depth meant the fraction of total T cells that were SARS-CoV-2-associated. Using the MIRA data, each spike-specific TCR was mapped to the spike region that the TCR reacts to and placed in a CD4 or CD8 class. Log10-transformed breadth and depth values were compared by one-way ANOVA with Sidak's multiple comparisons tests. Here the immuneACCESS table is served through TCRdb, limited to in-frame sequences with V and J called. Missing clones are a known gap in these copies; in checked studies unresolved V genes cover under half, and the rest lacks a known reason. V, J and clone size are taken as reported in that table, and D and trimming were inferred from the DNA itself. In all, the sample holds about 140,000 clones, and roughly 92% of those were seen once. Roughly 4% of the sample comes from the top ten.

The time point label here, explained by the study, means: about 28 days (+/-7) after the second vaccine dose. AZD1222 recipients given second doses at about 4 weeks or at about 12 weeks were pooled, since spike-specific TCR depth and breadth were not found to differ between the two schedules. The vaccinee samples were drawn from two UK trials, COV001 and COV002, one of which was a single-blind randomized controlled phase 2/3 trial testing AZD1222 (ChAdOx1 nCoV-19) in healthy adults. For TCRbeta chain sequencing, PBMC samples from trial participants were taken at day 0 and at day 28 after the second dose. V is clipped by 4 bases and J by 6 bases, and the sequence between their germline boundaries is 12 bases long. CDR1 and CDR2, per the germline V gene, are SGHDT and YYEEEE. The CDR3 goes from the cysteine to the phenylalanine over 13 residues. Of all the DNA, just the CDR3 is kept, 39 bases in frame from base 1.

The sequence links TRBV5-6 to TRBJ2-3, with the D gene not clear enough to name. The sequence derives from an adult who received the AZD1222 COVID-19 vaccine. Sequenced material: peripheral blood, taken 28 days after the second AZD1222 dose. The DNA sequence reads TGTGCCAGCAGCGTACTAAATGGGGATACGCAGTATTTT. Its protein is CASSVLNGDTQYF.